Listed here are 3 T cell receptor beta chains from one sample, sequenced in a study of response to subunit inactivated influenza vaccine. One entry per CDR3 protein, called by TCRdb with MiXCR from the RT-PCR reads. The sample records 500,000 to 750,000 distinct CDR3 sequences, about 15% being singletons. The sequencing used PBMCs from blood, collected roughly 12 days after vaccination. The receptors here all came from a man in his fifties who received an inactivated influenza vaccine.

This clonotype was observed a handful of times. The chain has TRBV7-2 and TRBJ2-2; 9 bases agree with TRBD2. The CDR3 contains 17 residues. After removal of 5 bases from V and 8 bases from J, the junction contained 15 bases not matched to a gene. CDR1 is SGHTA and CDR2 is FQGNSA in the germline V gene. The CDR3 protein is CASSPESAGGPKGELFF. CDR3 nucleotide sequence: TGTGCCAGCAGCCCCGAGTCTGCGGGAGGGCCGAAAGGGGAGCTGTTTTTT.

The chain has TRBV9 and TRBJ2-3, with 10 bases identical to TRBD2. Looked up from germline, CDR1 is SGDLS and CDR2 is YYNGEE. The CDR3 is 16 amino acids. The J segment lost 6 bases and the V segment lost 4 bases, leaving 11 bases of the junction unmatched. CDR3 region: CASSSSGGLLMDTQYF. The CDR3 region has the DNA TGTGCCAGCAGCAGTAGCGGGGGGCTCCTGATGGATACGCAGTATTTT.

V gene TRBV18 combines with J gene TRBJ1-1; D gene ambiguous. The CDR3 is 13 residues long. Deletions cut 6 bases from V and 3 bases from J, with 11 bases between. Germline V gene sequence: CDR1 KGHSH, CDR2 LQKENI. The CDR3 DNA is TGTGCCAGCTCCCCTCCCGGGGACACTGAAGCTTTCTTT. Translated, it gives CASSPPGDTEAFF.